The clone carrying this T cell receptor beta chain was picked up a small number of times. Its antigen is not identified. A much larger clone lies a single base off, so this may be a read error. The data are from a study of glioma-infiltrating T cells. Study conclusions and caveats: Non-neoplastic patients had below-expected tissue-blood divergence, while all gliomas exceeded expectation. Very few CDR3 sequences were shared between tissue and blood.

TCR alpha and beta CDR3 regions were amplified from RNA using iRepertoire nested multiplex PCR. Tissue mRNA or PBMC total RNA, roughly 95-400 ng, went into one-step reverse transcription and amplification. In TCRdb, the multiplex PCR reads were re-called with MiXCR into one record per CDR3 protein. The sample lists around 44,000 distinct CDR3 sequences; approximately 20% were seen once. V was cut by 6 bases and J by 2 bases, with 13 bases left in between. Per the germline V gene, CDR1 is KGHSH and CDR2 is LQKENI. This CDR3 region has 14 residues. The sequencing input was glioma tissue, nonneoplastic brain tissue, or PBMCs (not recorded which). This clonotype originated in a human donor with low-grade glioma or glioblastoma, undergoing nonglioma brain surgery, or in good health (not recorded which). The chain has TRBV18 and TRBJ1-1, with unresolved D. The CDR3 sequence: CASSPRTINTEAFF. The CDR3 DNA follows: TGTGCCAGCTCTCCAAGAACTATAAACACTGAAGCTTTCTTT.